These 14 T cell receptor beta chains originate from one sample sequenced in a study of shared clonotypes between healthy human individuals. Sequencing was performed with immunoSEQ multiplex PCR; in TCRdb, only in-frame clones are kept and a portion is missing. This sample has 1,400,000 or so clones, with roughly 98.5% found just once. Sequencing used naive CD4+ T cells sorted from blood. Documented subset: CD45RA+ positively selected. Receptors were obtained from a man aged 25 to 45 in good health.

This chain connects TRBV5-1 to TRBJ2-7, with 12 nucleotides matching TRBD2. The V gene's germline CDR1 is SGHRS and CDR2 YFSETQ. The CDR3 extends over 15 amino acids. With 0 bases clipped from V and 4 bases from J, the junction kept 2 bases outside the gene matches. The CDR3 spells CASSLETSGSYEQYF. Here the CDR3 DNA reads TGCGCCAGCAGCTTGGAGACTAGCGGGAGTTACGAGCAGTACTTC.

This chain joins TRBV28 and TRBJ2-7; no clear D gene. This CDR3 has 14 residues. The germline V gene has CDR1 MDHEN and CDR2 SYDVKM. V shed 6 bases and J shed 1 base, with 13 bases lying between them. Here the CDR3 reads CASSPMDGSYEQYF. CDR3 DNA sequence: TGTGCCAGCAGCCCAATGGATGGTTCCTACGAGCAGTACTTC.

This chain connects TRBV28 to TRBJ2-7, with 13 positions matching TRBD2. J gave up 12 bases and V 4 bases, and 3 bases lay outside the gene matches. Germline lookup yields CDR1 MDHEN and CDR2 SYDVKM. This CDR3 spans 12 amino acids. The CDR3 region has the DNA TGTGCCAGCAGTTCCACTAGCGGGAGGGTGTACTTC. Its protein is CASSSTSGRVYF.

This clone was counted once. This rearrangement joins TRBV12-5 to TRBJ2-3; D assignment may be TRBD1 or TRBD2 (6 bases each). Germline-derived CDR1 and CDR2 are LGHNT and FRNRAP. The CDR3 runs to 14 residues. Trimming shortened V by 6 bases and J by 6 bases, and 16 bases separated the two germline ends. The CDR3 nucleotides read TGTGCTAGTGGCCAGGGGACTGGGGGGGATACGCAGTATTTT. Translated, it gives CASGQGTGGDTQYF.

The V call is TRBV4-2, the J call TRBJ1-3; perhaps TRBD1 as D (6 bases). CDR3 length equals 15 residues. Germline V CDR1 and CDR2: LGHNA, YNFKEQ. The V end lost 2 bases, the J end lost 1 base, and 9 bases lay between the germline ends. In nucleotides, the CDR3 is TGTGCCAGCAGCCAAACAGGGTCTTCTGGAAACACCATATATTTT. Its protein product is CASSQTGSSGNTIYF.

This sequence joins TRBV11-2 and TRBJ2-1; a possible D gene is TRBD2 (6 bases). Germline loops: CDR1 SGHAT, CDR2 FQNNGV. V was pared by 7 bases and J by 13 bases, with 17 bases between. The CDR3 extends over 12 amino acids. In DNA, the CDR3 is TGTGCCAGCATCCAGCCCAGCGGGCGTCAGTTCTTC. Amino acid sequence: CASIQPSGRQFF.

The rearrangement links TRBV20-1 to TRBJ1-1, with no clear D. The CDR3 sequence is 11 residues long. Germline V gene sequence: CDR1 DFQATT, CDR2 SNEGSKA (reference sequence). In DNA form, the CDR3 reads TGCACCCCTACCCTCGGCAGTGAAGCTTTCTTT. Translating gives CTPTLGSEAFF.

V is TRBV28 and J is TRBJ1-3, with D possibly TRBD1 on 5 matching bases. Germline-derived CDR1 and CDR2 are MDHEN and SYDVKM. V dropped 6 bases and J dropped 1 base, with 19 bases sitting between them. The CDR3 sequence is 17 residues long. The CDR3 region is CASRDGGVGFSGNTIYF. DNA of the CDR3: TGTGCCAGCAGAGACGGGGGGGTAGGGTTTTCTGGAAACACCATATATTTT.

V is TRBV27 and J is TRBJ2-7; 12 bases are shared with TRBD2. With V trimmed by 6 bases and J by 7 bases, 7 bases remained unmatched. The CDR3 is made up of 14 amino acids. Germline V lookup: CDR1 MNHEY, CDR2 SMNVEV (reference sequence). The CDR3 reads CASRRTSGKGEQYF. The CDR3 DNA reads TGTGCCAGCAGGCGGACTAGCGGGAAGGGTGAGCAGTACTTC.

The J gene is TRBJ1-2, the V gene TRBV5-8; D is ambiguous. V gave up 4 bases and J gave up 1 base, with 11 bases separating them. The CDR3 spans 14 residues. Germline CDR1 is SGHTS and CDR2 is YDEGEE. CDR3 sequence reads: CASSTGSFNYGYTF. CDR3 DNA: TGTGCCAGCAGCACCGGGTCGTTTAACTATGGCTACACCTTC.

V and J are TRBV27 and TRBJ2-1; TRBD1 agrees at 8 bases. The CDR3 loop spans 18 amino acids. Trimming removed 5 bases from V and 4 bases from J; junction bases left unmatched: 16. The germline V gene encodes CDR1 MNHEY and CDR2 SMNVEV (reference sequence). The CDR3 nucleotides are TGTGCCAGCAGTAGCCCCTCAAGGAGGCAGGGGGCTTACAATGAGCAGTTCTTC. Encoded protein: CASSSPSRRQGAYNEQFF.

This rearrangement joins TRBV28 to TRBJ2-7, with a weak D call TRBD1 (6 bases). Germline V CDR1 and CDR2: MDHEN, SYDVKM. Trimming shortened V by 7 bases and J by 3 bases, and 16 bases separated the two germline ends. The CDR3 runs to 14 residues. CDR3 sequence: CASTSGVSGYEQYF. The CDR3 DNA reads as TGTGCCAGCACTTCAGGGGTCTCGGGCTACGAGCAGTACTTC.

The chain carries TRBV10-1 and TRBJ2-1; D assignment may be TRBD1 or TRBD2 (5 bases each). Germline values: CDR1 WNHNN, CDR2 SYGVQD (reference sequence). There are 18 residues in the CDR3. V was cut by 5 bases and J by 3 bases, with 23 bases left in between. The CDR3 DNA reads TGCGCCAGCAGTACGGTGGGGGTTTCTTCGAGGATCTACAATGAGCAGTTCTTC. This encodes CASSTVGVSSRIYNEQFF.

This chain joins TRBV5-1 and TRBJ2-7; 8 bases fit TRBD1. After removal of 2 bases from V and 7 bases from J, the junction contained 11 bases not matched to a gene. This CDR3 region has 15 residues. Germline lookup yields CDR1 SGHRS and CDR2 YFSETQ. DNA for the CDR3: TGCGCCAGCAGCTTCCTGGGGCAGGGGGCGGAGGAGCAGTACTTC. Its translation: CASSFLGQGAEEQYF.